This passage covers 24 T cell receptor beta chains from one sample sequenced in a study of T-cell memory formation after mild COVID-19. In TCRdb, the 5' RACE reads were re-called with MiXCR into one record per CDR3 protein. The sample lists hundreds of thousands of distinct CDR3 sequences; about a fifth were seen once. The sequencing sample was made of PBMCs or a T cell subset sorted from them (not recorded which). These receptors were taken from an adult woman who had mild COVID-19 (a few samples of this study predate the infection). Cell type and time point are not known.

The rearrangement joins TRBV20-1 to TRBJ1-5; 8 bases fit TRBD1. This CDR3 has 18 amino acids. Germline CDR1 reads DFQATT; CDR2 reads SNEGSKA (reference sequence). V gave up 5 bases and J gave up 2 bases; unmatched junction bases: 17. DNA of the CDR3: TGCAGTGCTGTACCGGACAGGGTGGGTCGAGTTGGCAATCAGCCCCAGCATTTT. Residues: CSAVPDRVGRVGNQPQHF.

The genes are TRBV2 and TRBJ2-2; D might be TRBD1 or TRBD2, each matching 5 bases. The CDR3 is made up of 16 amino acids. Trimming removed 1 base at V and 0 bases at J, with 9 bases between. Germline CDR1 and CDR2: SNHLY and FYNNEI. This chain's CDR3 is CASSEGGPSNTGELFF. DNA of the CDR3: TGTGCCAGCAGTGAAGGGGGACCTTCGAACACCGGGGAGCTGTTTTTT.

The chain joins TRBV29-1 to TRBJ1-1; the D is unclear. This CDR3 spans 10 amino acids. The V gene's germline CDR1 is SQVTM and CDR2 ANQGSEA. Trimming stripped 7 bases from V and 0 bases from J, with 3 bases between. The CDR3 DNA reads as TGCAGCGGTATGAACACTGAAGCTTTCTTT. Its translation is CSGMNTEAFF.

In this sample, this clonotype turned up a few times. V is TRBV30 and J is TRBJ1-2; 7 bases line up with TRBD1. The V and J ends lost 3 bases and 4 bases, in that order; junction bases with no gene match: 2. The germline V gene encodes CDR1 GTSNPN and CDR2 SVGIG (reference sequence). This CDR3 contains 12 residues. CDR3 sequence: CAWRGQTYGYTF. In DNA form, the CDR3 reads TGTGCCTGGAGGGGACAGACCTATGGCTACACCTTC.

Of note for this clonotype: The germline gene is not matched at one end of the junction; a read error may be the cause. The V call is TRBV19, the J call TRBJ2-5; TRBD1 or TRBD2 may be the D gene (5 bases each). Germline V gene lookup returns CDR1 LNHDA and CDR2 SQIVND (reference sequence). CDR3 length: 14 residues. The CDR3 loop reads CASSTQTGQGTQYF. CDR3 sequence (DNA): TGTGCCAGTAGTACCCAAACGGGGCAAGGGACCCAGTACTTC.

This clonotype was picked up a small number of times. This chain links TRBV18 with TRBJ1-2; 7 bases are shared with TRBD1. This CDR3 is built from 15 residues. V gave up 6 bases and J gave up 5 bases; unmatched junction bases: 12. Germline lookup yields CDR1 KGHSH and CDR2 LQKENI. The CDR3 protein is CASSPAGQNIYGYTF. In nucleotides, the CDR3 is TGTGCCAGCTCTCCCGCGGGACAGAACATTTATGGCTACACCTTC.

This clonotype was observed at least ten times. This chain uses TRBV4-1 with TRBJ1-4; D possibly corresponds to TRBD1 (6 bases). Germline CDR1 and CDR2: MGHRA and YSYEKL. This CDR3 spans 18 amino acids. V dropped 0 bases and J dropped 1 base, with 15 bases sitting between them. The CDR3 region is CASSQESRGRGTNEKLFF. The CDR3 bases are TGCGCCAGCAGCCAAGAGTCCAGGGGAAGAGGAACTAATGAAAAACTGTTTTTT.

The V gene is TRBV18, the J gene TRBJ2-2; the D gene is possibly TRBD2 (5 bases). This CDR3 contains 18 residues. Germline V gives CDR1 KGHSH, CDR2 LQKENI. V was shortened by 3 bases and J by 0 bases, with 17 bases between the two germline ends. In DNA, the CDR3 is TGTGCCAGCTCACCCACGGAGGTTGGCACTTCGAACACCGGGGAGCTGTTTTTT. Residues: CASSPTEVGTSNTGELFF.

The chain carries TRBV7-2 and TRBJ2-7; D is possibly TRBD1 or TRBD2 (5 bases each). Trimming shortened V by 5 bases and J by 3 bases, and 14 bases separated the two germline ends. This CDR3 contains 14 residues. The germline V gene has CDR1 SGHTA and CDR2 FQGNSA. The CDR3 region has the DNA TGTGCCAGCAGCAACCGGGGCAGTAACTACGAGCAGTACTTC. Translated: CASSNRGSNYEQYF.

Written as DNA, the CDR3 is TGCGCCAGCAGCAAGGACAGGGGACGATTCAATGAGCAGTTCTTC. As protein: CASSKDRGRFNEQFF. The chain links TRBV5-1 to TRBJ2-1; 9 nucleotides match TRBD1. CDR1 SGHRS and CDR2 YFSETQ come from the germline V gene. The V gene end was trimmed by 4 bases and the J gene end by 6 bases; junction bases not matched to a gene: 8. The CDR3 covers 15 residues.

The rearrangement links TRBV10-3 to TRBJ1-3; D gene ambiguous. Germline V lookup: CDR1 ENHRY, CDR2 SYGVKD. V lost 7 bases and J lost 0, with 10 bases in between. The CDR3 spans 14 residues. CDR3 amino acids: CAIKSSTSGNTIYF. CDR3 in DNA: TGTGCCATCAAGAGTAGTACCTCTGGAAACACCATATATTTT.

This clonotype occurred a few times. The chain employs TRBV20-1 and TRBJ1-1, with TRBD1 matching 9 bases. CDR3 length: 12 amino acids. Germline CDR1 DFQATT, CDR2 SNEGSKA (reference sequence). With 5 bases clipped from V and 4 bases from J, the junction kept 2 bases outside the gene matches. The CDR3 nucleotides read TGCAGTGCTGGGACAGGGACCACTGAAGCTTTCTTT. Amino acids: CSAGTGTTEAFF.

The chain recombines TRBV19 with TRBJ2-1, with 7 bases lining up with TRBD1. The V gene end was trimmed by 8 bases and the J gene end by 7 bases; junction bases not matched to a gene: 14. Germline CDR1 reads LNHDA; CDR2 reads SQIVND (reference sequence). The CDR3 has 15 residues. DNA for the CDR3: TGTGCCAGTCGTCCTAGCCCCCAGACAGGGAATGAGCAGTTCTTC. Amino acid sequence: CASRPSPQTGNEQFF.

This clonotype has more than one count but fewer than ten. The rearrangement uses TRBV7-9 and TRBJ2-7; maybe TRBD2 (5 bases). Germline assignment: CDR1 SEHNR and CDR2 FQNEAQ (reference sequence). The CDR3 is made up of 13 amino acids. V lost 6 bases, J lost 3 bases, and 12 bases lay in between. The CDR3 loop is CASREAANYEQYF. The DNA of the CDR3 is TGTGCCAGCAGAGAAGCGGCGAACTACGAGCAGTACTTC. Full variable domain (remainder filled in from reference TRBV7-9 and TRBJ2-7): DTGVSQNPRHKITKRGQNVTFRCDPISEHNRLYWYRQTLGQGPEFLTYFQNEAQLEKSRLLSDRFSAERPKGSFSTLEIQRTEQGDSAMYLCASREAANYEQYFGPGTRLTVT.

The V call is TRBV5-1, the J call TRBJ1-1; tentative D call: TRBD1 (5 bases). Trimming took off 4 bases at V and 5 bases at J, with 24 bases between the two ends. Germline V lookup: CDR1 SGHRS, CDR2 YFSETQ. The length of the CDR3 is 17 residues. The CDR3 region is CASSPGAAALGGTEAFF. DNA of the CDR3: TGCGCCAGCAGCCCCGGGGCTGCCGCGCTTGGGGGTACTGAAGCTTTCTTT.

This clonotype was found a few times. The J gene is TRBJ1-2, the V gene TRBV19; D unresolved. The CDR3 extends over 12 amino acids. Germline V CDR1 and CDR2: LNHDA, SQIVND (reference sequence). V was shortened by 3 bases and J by 3 bases, with 5 bases between the two germline ends. The CDR3 region is CASSIQDYGYTF. CDR3 in DNA: TGTGCCAGTAGTATCCAGGACTATGGCTACACCTTC.

The CDR3 reads CASRLTSSYEQYF. CDR3 nucleotide sequence: TGTGCCAGCAGGTTGACAAGCTCCTACGAGCAGTACTTC. V gene TRBV12-3 or TRBV12-4 combines with J gene TRBJ2-7; D not certain. Trimming stripped 6 bases from V and 0 bases from J, with 9 bases between. There are 13 residues in the CDR3.

The chain links TRBV7-2 to TRBJ2-3; 10 bases line up with TRBD2. CDR1 is SGHTA and CDR2 is FQGNSA in the germline V gene. V lost 5 bases to trimming and J lost 4 bases; unmatched junction nucleotides: 6. The CDR3 is made up of 15 amino acids. CDR3 amino acids: CASSVGTSVPDTQYF. The CDR3 DNA reads as TGTGCCAGCAGCGTCGGGACTAGCGTTCCAGATACGCAGTATTTT.

This clonotype was observed a handful of times. This chain links TRBV19 with TRBJ2-2; the match to TRBD2 covers 10 bases. The CDR3 spans 16 residues. Germline V CDR1 and CDR2: LNHDA, SQIVND (reference sequence). Trimming took 5 bases from V and 6 from J; bases not matched to a gene: 9. CDR3: CASSFALAGVPGELFF. CDR3 nucleotides: TGTGCCAGTAGTTTCGCCCTAGCGGGAGTTCCCGGGGAGCTGTTTTTT.

This clonotype was seen a few times. This chain connects TRBV18 to TRBJ2-3; 7 bases are a match to TRBD2. Germline V CDR1 and CDR2: KGHSH, LQKENI. The CDR3 totals 14 residues. With V trimmed by 0 bases and J by 5 bases, 2 bases remained unmatched. CDR3 amino acids: CASSPPGRQDTQYF. The CDR3 DNA reads TGTGCCAGCTCACCACCCGGGAGGCAAGATACGCAGTATTTT.

The rearrangement uses TRBV7-9 and TRBJ2-7; 7 bases map to TRBD1. CDR1 and CDR2 (germline): SEHNR, FQNEAQ (reference sequence). V shed 1 base and J 4 bases; nucleotides not matched to a gene: 4. This CDR3 is 14 amino acids long. The CDR3 loop is CASSLEDRSYEQYF. The CDR3 region has the DNA TGTGCCAGCAGCTTAGAGGACAGGTCATACGAGCAGTACTTC.

The chain has TRBV18 and TRBJ1-3; D not resolved. This CDR3 is built from 17 residues. Trimming took off 2 bases at V and 3 bases at J, with 17 bases between the two ends. CDR1 is KGHSH, CDR2 LQKENI, per germline. The CDR3 spells CASSPTIGLDYGNTIYF. In DNA form, the CDR3 reads TGTGCCAGCTCACCAACTATAGGTCTGGACTATGGAAACACCATATATTTT. Full variable domain (rest looked up from reference TRBV18 and TRBJ1-3): NAGVMQNPRHLVRRRGQEARLRCSPMKGHSHVYWYRQLPEEGLKFMVYLQKENIIDESGMPKERFSAEFPKEGPSILRIQQVVRGDSAAYFCASSPTIGLDYGNTIYFGEGSWLTVV.

V usage is TRBV18 and J usage is TRBJ1-5; 8 bases line up with TRBD1. The CDR3 is made up of 15 amino acids. With V trimmed by 5 bases and J by 7 bases, 10 bases remained unmatched. Germline V gene sequence: CDR1 KGHSH, CDR2 LQKENI. The CDR3 here is CASSFGQGIRQPQHF. The CDR3 coding sequence is TGTGCCAGCTCATTCGGACAGGGTATTCGGCAGCCCCAGCATTTT.

This clonotype was counted between two and nine times. V gene TRBV7-9 combines with J gene TRBJ2-5; D is unresolved. The CDR3 loop spans 13 amino acids. The germline CDR1 and CDR2 sequences are SEHNR and FQNEAQ (reference sequence). V lost 3 bases and J 9 bases, leaving 14 bases between the germline ends. The CDR3 protein is CASSLSEASAQYF. The DNA for the CDR3 is TGTGCCAGCAGCTTGAGTGAAGCTTCGGCCCAGTACTTC.